This passage covers 11 T cell receptor beta chains from one sample sequenced in a study of cytomegalovirus exposure and HLA in healthy donors. The PCR employed 60 Vbeta primers together with 13 Jbeta primers. Profiling relied on immunoSEQ multiplex PCR, and the TCRdb table lists in-frame clones only, not all of them. The top ten clones hold less than 5% of a sample with about 130,000 clones, roughly 73% of them seen once. The sequencing input was PBMCs. The receptors derive from a man aged 55 to 70 in good health and CMV-seropositive.

V usage is TRBV6-5 and J usage is TRBJ2-6; D uncertain. The CDR3 totals 13 residues. V lost 6 bases, J lost 1 base, and 4 bases lay in between. CDR1 is MNHEY, CDR2 SVGAGI, per germline. CDR3 amino acids: CASSQSGANVLTF. As DNA, the CDR3 is TGTGCCAGCAGCCAGTCTGGGGCCAACGTCCTGACTTTC.

The chain joins TRBV5-6 to TRBJ2-5; 9 bases line up with TRBD1. The V gene end was trimmed by 4 bases and the J gene end by 0 bases; junction bases not matched to a gene: 7. Germline V gene data show CDR1 as SGHDT and CDR2 as YYEEEE. This CDR3 spans 16 amino acids. The CDR3, as DNA: TGTGCCAGCAGCCCGGGACAGGGCGCCTACCAAGAGACCCAGTACTTC. This translates into CASSPGQGAYQETQYF.

The CDR3 region is CASSYGGRENTEAFF. The CDR3 DNA sequence: TGTGCCAGCAGTTACGGGGGGAGGGAGAACACTGAAGCTTTCTTT. The chain links TRBV6-5 to TRBJ1-1; D might be TRBD1 (5 bases). The germline CDR1 and CDR2 sequences are MNHEY and SVGAGI. Trimming stripped 2 bases from V and 1 base from J, with 11 bases between. There are 15 residues in the CDR3.

The chain has TRBV7-3 and TRBJ2-7; 8 bases fit TRBD1. The CDR3 totals 15 residues. The J segment lost 2 bases and the V segment lost 4 bases, leaving 7 bases of the junction unmatched. Germline CDR1 SGHTA, CDR2 FQGTGA. CDR3 in DNA: TGTGCCAGCAGCTCAGCCGGGACAGGAGCCTACGAGCAGTACTTC. The encoded protein is CASSSAGTGAYEQYF.

The chain links TRBV5-4 to TRBJ2-1; 8 bases are shared with TRBD1. The trim removed 5 bases at V and 6 bases at J, leaving 10 bases unmatched. This CDR3 has 15 amino acids. Per germline, CDR1 SGHNT and CDR2 YYREEE (reference sequence). CDR3: CASSTQDRAVNEQFF. Written as DNA, the CDR3 is TGTGCCAGCAGTACCCAGGACAGGGCGGTCAATGAGCAGTTCTTC.

This clone was seen once. CDR3 DNA: TGTGCCAGTAGGCAGATTAGCACAGATACGCAGTATTTT. This codes for CASRQISTDTQYF. The chain recombines TRBV19 with TRBJ2-3; D is undetermined. The CDR3 is 13 residues long. CDR1 is LNHDA, CDR2 SQIVND, per germline (reference sequence). Trimming stripped 6 bases from V and 0 bases from J, with 7 bases between.

This clone has just a few counts. The rearrangement links TRBV6-5 to TRBJ1-4; D is uncertain. CDR3 length: 16 residues. The V and J ends lost 1 base and 0 bases respectively, with 9 bases between them. Germline CDR1 reads MNHEY; CDR2 reads SVGAGI. CDR3 loop: CASSYYRHATNEKLFF. As DNA, the CDR3 is TGTGCCAGCAGTTACTACAGACATGCAACTAATGAAAAACTGTTTTTT.

The chain has TRBV2 and TRBJ1-2; D is unclear. V lost 8 bases, J lost 8 bases, and 21 bases lay in between. The CDR3 is 14 amino acids. Per the germline V gene, CDR1 is SNHLY and CDR2 is FYNNEI. The CDR3 spells CASDTSTPIRGYTF. As DNA, the CDR3 is TGTGCCAGCGACACATCGACCCCAATTCGGGGCTACACCTTC.

V gene TRBV18 combines with J gene TRBJ1-1; tentative D call: TRBD1 (6 bases). V lost 0 bases, J lost 6 bases, and 14 bases lay in between. This CDR3 has 15 residues. Germline CDR1 reads KGHSH; CDR2 reads LQKENI. In nucleotides, the CDR3 is TGTGCCAGCTCACCACCGTTCAGGGGCCATCCTGAAGCTTTCTTT. The encoded protein is CASSPPFRGHPEAFF.

The chain has TRBV6-5 and TRBJ1-2; D remains ambiguous. V was clipped by 0 bases and J by 4 bases, with 12 bases between them. The CDR3 extends over 15 amino acids. CDR1 is MNHEY, CDR2 SVGAGI, per germline. The CDR3 sequence: CASSYSIGRGYGYTF. The CDR3 bases are TGTGCCAGCAGTTACTCGATTGGACGGGGCTATGGCTACACCTTC.

This chain joins TRBV19 and TRBJ2-3; 10 positions agree with TRBD2. The CDR3 is 17 amino acids. V lost 3 bases to trimming and J lost 0 bases; unmatched junction nucleotides: 6. Germline-derived CDR1 and CDR2 are LNHDA and SQIVND (reference sequence). The CDR3 DNA follows: TGTGCCAGTAGTATCGCTAGCGGGGGACTTAGCACAGATACGCAGTATTTT. It is translated as CASSIASGGLSTDTQYF. Full variable domain (outside the CDR3, taken from reference TRBV19 and TRBJ2-3): DGGITQSPKYLFRKEGQNVTLSCEQNLNHDAMYWYRQDPGQGLRLIYYSQIVNDFQKGDIAEGYSVSREKKESFPLTVTSAQKNPTAFYLCASSIASGGLSTDTQYFGPGTRLTVL.